This T cell receptor beta chain comes out of a study of cytotoxic CD8 clonotypes in ibrutinib-treated CLL. Study outcomes and limitations: Starting clonality was above that of age-matched healthy donors and tracked circulating CD8+ T-cell counts. Progressing and sustained-remission patients had different sampling times. Contraction or stability on treatment was seen for public clonotypes, which were uncommon.

V was clipped by 0 bases and J by 2 bases; unmatched bases: 4. This CDR3 contains 16 residues. Germline-derived CDR1 and CDR2 are LGHNA and YSLEER. As concerns this clone: Its antigen is not known.

The data were produced by immunoSEQ multiplex PCR, yet TCRdb's version contains in-frame clones alone and is incomplete. This table has 30,000 to 50,000 clones, about 70% appearing once. This TCR derives from a human donor with chronic lymphocytic leukemia. Sequenced material: PBMCs, taken at disease progression, from a patient treated with ibrutinib. The J gene is TRBJ2-1, the V gene TRBV4-3, with 7 nucleotides matching TRBD2. CDR3 sequence: CASSQDLAGAYNEQFF. For the CDR3, the DNA is TGCGCCAGCAGCCAAGATTTGGCGGGAGCCTACAATGAGCAGTTCTTC.